This TCR beta chain comes out of a study of blood T cell repertoires in COVID-19. Study details: Sites in the United States, Italy and Spain provided acute and convalescent COVID-19 samples. In each case, the material was cDNA or gDNA derived from T cells, B-cell-depleted T cells, or PBMCs.

As handled by the study authors: Reference gene primer amplification yielded estimated nucleated cell counts. Using immunoSEQ multiplex PCR, the repertoire was profiled, and TCRdb retains in-frame clones only, with some absent. V and J calls and clone size are given by that table; D and trimming were obtained from the DNA. This table holds about 200,000 clones, roughly 81% found once. Sequencing used peripheral blood. This receptor was identified in a woman older than 75 with acute or convalescent COVID-19.

CDR3 region: CASRSLAGGRSSYNEQFF. CDR3 DNA: TGTGCCAGCAGATCACTAGCGGGAGGCCGAAGCTCCTACAATGAGCAGTTCTTC. The chain links TRBV27 to TRBJ2-1; TRBD2 aligns across 12 bases. Germline CDR1 is MNHEY and CDR2 is SMNVEV (reference sequence). The V segment lost 6 bases and the J segment 0 bases; nucleotides outside the gene matches: 9. The CDR3 is made up of 18 amino acids.